This TCR beta chain comes out of a study of T cells in Graves' hyperthyroidism and ophthalmopathy. What was amplified from RNA transcripts were TCR beta CDR3 regions. Carried out on the TCR CDR3, a first-round RT-PCR used the HTBI primer set. TCRdb reprocessed the multiplex PCR reads via MiXCR and lists one record per CDR3 protein. In the table there are 250,000 to 300,000 distinct CDR3 sequences, roughly 15% of which are singletons. This CDR3 contains 14 residues. V lost 8 bases and J lost 4, with 17 bases in between. Study-wide results and caveats: The blood repertoire included most of the expanded thyroid clonotypes above 0.001.

Concerning this clonotype: The antigen remains unidentified.

Exclusion of a patient resulted from uncontrolled infection, other autoimmune disease, pregnancy or lactation. The source is a woman in her forties with Graves' hyperthyroidism. Sequencing used blood. This chain uses TRBV12-3 or TRBV12-4 with TRBJ2-5; possibly TRBD1 or TRBD2 for D (5 bases each). CDR3 bases: TGTGCCAGCGGGCCTGGGGGTACCCCAGAGACCCAGTACTTC. Translation: CASGPGGTPETQYF.